This T cell receptor beta chain was sequenced for a study of cytomegalovirus exposure and HLA in healthy donors. Primers: 60 Vbeta forward and 13 Jbeta reverse. Method: immunoSEQ multiplex PCR; TCRdb's copy keeps in-frame clones and lacks some. Here the sample spans under 200,000 clones, less than 85% being singletons. Germline assignment: CDR1 SGHNT and CDR2 YYREEE (reference sequence). The V segment lost 4 bases and the J segment 7 bases; nucleotides outside the gene matches: 6. There are 16 residues in the CDR3. This clone has only a few counts. Sequences were obtained from PBMCs. This chain links TRBV5-4 with TRBJ2-2, with 14 bases aligning to TRBD2. This sequence was found in a man in his forties or fifties in good health and CMV-seronegative. The CDR3 DNA reads as TGTGCCAGCAGCGAGGGACTAGCGGGGGCCAACGGGGAGCTGTTTTTT. It codes for CASSEGLAGANGELFF. The whole variable domain, remainder taken from reference TRBV5-4 and TRBJ2-2, is ETGVTQSPTHLIKTRGQQVTLRCSSQSGHNTVSWYQQALGQGPQFIFQYYREEENGRGNFPPRFSGLQFPNYSSELNVNALELDDSALYLCASSEGLAGANGELFFGEGSRLTVL.